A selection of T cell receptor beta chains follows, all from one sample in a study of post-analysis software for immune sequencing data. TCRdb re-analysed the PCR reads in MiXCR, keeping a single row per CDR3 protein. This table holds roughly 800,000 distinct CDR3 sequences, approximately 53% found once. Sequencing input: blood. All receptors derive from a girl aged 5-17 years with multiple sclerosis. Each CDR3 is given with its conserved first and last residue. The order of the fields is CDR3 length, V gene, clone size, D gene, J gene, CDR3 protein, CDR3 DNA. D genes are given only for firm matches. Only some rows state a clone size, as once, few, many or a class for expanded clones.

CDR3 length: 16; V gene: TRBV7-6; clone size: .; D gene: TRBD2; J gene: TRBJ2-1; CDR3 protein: CASSLAGIAGGEGQFF; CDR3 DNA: TGTGCCAGCAGCTTAGCGGGAATAGCGGGAGGTGAGGGGCAGTTCTTC
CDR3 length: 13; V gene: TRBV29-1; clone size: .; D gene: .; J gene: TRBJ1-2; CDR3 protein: CSVRGGPNYGYTF; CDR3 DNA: TGCAGCGTGAGGGGCGGACCTAACTATGGCTACACCTTC
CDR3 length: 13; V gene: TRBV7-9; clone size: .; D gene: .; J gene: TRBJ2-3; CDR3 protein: CASSPPVADTQYF; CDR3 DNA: TGTGCCAGCAGCCCTCCGGTGGCAGATACGCAGTATTTT
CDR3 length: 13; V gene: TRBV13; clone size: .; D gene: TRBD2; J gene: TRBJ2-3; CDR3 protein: CASSRAGGDTQYF; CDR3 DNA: TGTGCCAGCAGCCGAGCGGGAGGAGATACGCAGTATTTT
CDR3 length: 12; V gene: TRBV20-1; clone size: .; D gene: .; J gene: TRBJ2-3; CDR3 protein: CSASATGPGRYF; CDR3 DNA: TGCAGTGCTAGCGCTACGGGACCGGGTCGGTATTTT
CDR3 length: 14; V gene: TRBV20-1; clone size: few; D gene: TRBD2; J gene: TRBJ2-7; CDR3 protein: CSAPIAGGSYEQYF; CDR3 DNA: TGCAGTGCGCCCATAGCGGGGGGCTCCTACGAGCAGTACTTC
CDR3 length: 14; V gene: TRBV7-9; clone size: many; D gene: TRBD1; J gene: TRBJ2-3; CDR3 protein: CASSSDRDTDTQYF; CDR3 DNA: TGTGCCAGCAGCAGTGACAGGGACACAGATACGCAGTATTTT
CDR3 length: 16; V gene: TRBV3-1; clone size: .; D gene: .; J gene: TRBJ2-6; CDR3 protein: CASSRGGGSGANVLTF; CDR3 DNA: TGTGCCAGCAGCCGGGGAGGTGGGTCTGGGGCCAACGTCCTGACTTTC
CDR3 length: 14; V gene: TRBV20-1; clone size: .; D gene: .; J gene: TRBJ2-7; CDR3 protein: CSARDQWTPYEQYF; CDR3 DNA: TGCAGTGCTAGAGATCAATGGACACCCTACGAGCAGTACTTC
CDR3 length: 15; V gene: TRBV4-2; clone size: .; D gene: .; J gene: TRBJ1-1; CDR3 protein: CASSQGGGLGTEAFF; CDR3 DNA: TGTGCCAGCAGCCAAGGGGGAGGGTTGGGCACTGAAGCTTTCTTT
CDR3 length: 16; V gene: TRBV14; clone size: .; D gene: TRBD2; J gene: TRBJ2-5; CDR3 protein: CASSQLFSGKQETQYF; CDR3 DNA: TGTGCCAGCAGCCAGCTCTTCAGCGGGAAACAAGAGACCCAGTACTTC
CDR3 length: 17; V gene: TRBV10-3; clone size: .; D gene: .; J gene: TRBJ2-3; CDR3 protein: CAISVFLADSSTDTQYF; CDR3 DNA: TGTGCCATCAGTGTATTTCTAGCCGACTCTAGCACAGATACGCAGTATTTT
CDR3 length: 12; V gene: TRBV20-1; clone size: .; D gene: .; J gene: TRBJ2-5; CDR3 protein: CSARDVQETQYF; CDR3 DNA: TGCAGTGCTAGGGACGTTCAAGAGACCCAGTACTTC
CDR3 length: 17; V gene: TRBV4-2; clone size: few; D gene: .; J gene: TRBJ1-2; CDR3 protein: CASSQEIGGGVGGGYTF; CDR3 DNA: TGTGCCAGCAGCCAAGAAATTGGAGGGGGGGTAGGTGGCGGCTACACCTTC
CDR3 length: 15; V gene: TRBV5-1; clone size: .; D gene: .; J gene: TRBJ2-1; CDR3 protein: CASSLEGPSLNEQFF; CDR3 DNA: TGCGCCAGCAGCTTGGAGGGTCCCTCCCTCAATGAGCAGTTCTTC
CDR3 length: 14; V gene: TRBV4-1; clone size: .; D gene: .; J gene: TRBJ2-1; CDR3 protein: CASSHPTGGNEQFF; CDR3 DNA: TGCGCCAGCAGCCACCCGACAGGAGGGAATGAGCAGTTCTTC
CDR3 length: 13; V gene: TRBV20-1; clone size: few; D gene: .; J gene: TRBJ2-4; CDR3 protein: CSAREGRRYEQYF; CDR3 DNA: TGCAGTGCTAGGGAGGGGCGTAGGTATGAGCAGTACTTC
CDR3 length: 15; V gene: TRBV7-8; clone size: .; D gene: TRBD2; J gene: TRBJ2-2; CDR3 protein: CASSSTSANTGELFF; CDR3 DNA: TGTGCCAGCAGTTCGACTAGCGCGAACACCGGGGAGCTGTTTTTT
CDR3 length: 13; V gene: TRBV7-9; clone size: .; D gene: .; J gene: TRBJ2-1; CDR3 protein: CASSLSSRETQFF; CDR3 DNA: TGTGCCAGCAGCTTATCTAGCAGGGAGACCCAGTTCTTC
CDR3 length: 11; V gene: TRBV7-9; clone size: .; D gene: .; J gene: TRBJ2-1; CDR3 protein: CASSLPRKQFF; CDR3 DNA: TGTGCCAGCAGCTTACCCAGGAAGCAGTTCTTC
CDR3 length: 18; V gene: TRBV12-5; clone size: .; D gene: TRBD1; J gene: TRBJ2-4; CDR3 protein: CASGASGTGSIIRHIQYF; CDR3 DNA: TGTGCTAGTGGTGCCTCCGGGACAGGGAGTATAATTCGGCACATTCAGTACTTC
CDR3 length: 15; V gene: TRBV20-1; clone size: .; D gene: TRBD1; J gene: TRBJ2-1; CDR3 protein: CSASNSGTGHDEQFF; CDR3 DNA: TGCAGTGCTAGTAACTCCGGGACAGGGCACGATGAGCAGTTCTTC
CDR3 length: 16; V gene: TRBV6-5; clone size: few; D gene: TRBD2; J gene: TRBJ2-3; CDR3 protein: CASSRRLAASTDTQYF; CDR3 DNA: TGTGCCAGCAGCCGCCGACTAGCGGCTAGCACAGATACGCAGTATTTT
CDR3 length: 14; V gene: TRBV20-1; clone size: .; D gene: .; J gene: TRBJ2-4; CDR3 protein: CSAKPGLAKNIQYF; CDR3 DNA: TGCAGTGCCAAACCCGGGCTAGCCAAAAACATTCAGTACTTC
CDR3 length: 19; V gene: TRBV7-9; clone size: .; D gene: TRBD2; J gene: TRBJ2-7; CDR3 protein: CASSFVPGLAIGVPYEQYF; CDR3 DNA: TGTGCCAGCAGCTTTGTACCGGGACTAGCGATAGGTGTCCCCTACGAGCAGTACTTC
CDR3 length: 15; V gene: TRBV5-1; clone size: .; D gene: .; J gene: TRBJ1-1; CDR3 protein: CASSLGSGRVSEAFF; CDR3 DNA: TGCGCCAGCAGCTTGGGTTCAGGGAGAGTGTCTGAAGCTTTCTTT
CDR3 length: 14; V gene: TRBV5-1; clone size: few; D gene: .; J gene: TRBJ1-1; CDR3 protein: CASSAQGPNTEAFF; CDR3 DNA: TGCGCCAGCAGCGCACAGGGCCCAAACACTGAAGCTTTCTTT
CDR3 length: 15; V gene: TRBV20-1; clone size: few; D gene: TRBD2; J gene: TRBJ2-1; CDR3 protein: CSARAIGLAINEQFF; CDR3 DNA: TGCAGTGCTAGAGCCATAGGACTAGCGATAAATGAGCAGTTCTTC
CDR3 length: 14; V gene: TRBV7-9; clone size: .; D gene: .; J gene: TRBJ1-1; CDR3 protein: CACSLVGENTEAFF; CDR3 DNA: TGTGCCTGCAGCTTAGTAGGGGAGAACACTGAAGCTTTCTTT
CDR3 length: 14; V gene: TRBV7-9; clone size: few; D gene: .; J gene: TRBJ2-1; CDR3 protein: CASIGQGGIYEQFF; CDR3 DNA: TGTGCCAGCATAGGTCAGGGTGGGATCTATGAGCAGTTCTTC
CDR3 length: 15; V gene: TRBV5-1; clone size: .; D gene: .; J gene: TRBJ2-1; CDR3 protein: CTSSLESEAYNEQFF; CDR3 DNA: TGCACCAGCAGCTTAGAGTCGGAGGCCTACAATGAGCAGTTCTTC
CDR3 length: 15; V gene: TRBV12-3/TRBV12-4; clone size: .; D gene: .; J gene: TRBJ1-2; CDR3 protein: CASSPLPRNNYGYTF; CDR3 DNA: TGTGCCAGCAGCCCCCTCCCCAGGAACAACTATGGCTACACCTTC
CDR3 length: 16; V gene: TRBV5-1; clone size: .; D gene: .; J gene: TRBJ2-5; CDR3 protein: CASSLDGAGYQETQYF; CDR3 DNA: TGCGCCAGCAGCTTGGATGGGGCAGGGTATCAAGAGACCCAGTACTTC
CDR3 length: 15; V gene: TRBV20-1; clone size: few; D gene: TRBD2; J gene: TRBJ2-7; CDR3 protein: CSARVWREQGYEQYF; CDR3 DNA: TGCAGTGCTAGAGTTTGGCGGGAGCAAGGTTACGAGCAGTACTTC
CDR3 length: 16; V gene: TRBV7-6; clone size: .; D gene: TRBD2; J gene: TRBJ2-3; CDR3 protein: CASSLGTSGTTDTQYF; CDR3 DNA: TGTGCCAGCAGCTTAGGGACTAGCGGGACCACAGATACGCAGTATTTT
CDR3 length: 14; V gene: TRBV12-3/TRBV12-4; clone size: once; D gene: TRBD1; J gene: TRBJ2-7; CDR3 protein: CASSPGTGYNEQYF; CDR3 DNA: TGTGCCAGCAGTCCCGGGACAGGGTATAACGAGCAGTACTTC
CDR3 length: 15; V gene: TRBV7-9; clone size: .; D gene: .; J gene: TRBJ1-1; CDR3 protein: CASSLVVPSNTEAFF; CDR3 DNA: TGTGCCAGCAGCTTAGTGGTTCCGTCGAACACTGAAGCTTTCTTT
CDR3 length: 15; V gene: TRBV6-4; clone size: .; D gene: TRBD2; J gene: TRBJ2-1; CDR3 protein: CASARSGGADNEQFF; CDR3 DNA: TGTGCCAGCGCACGTAGCGGGGGGGCCGATAATGAGCAGTTCTTC
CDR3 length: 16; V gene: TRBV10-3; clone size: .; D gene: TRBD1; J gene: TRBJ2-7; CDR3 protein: CAISESSGGLLYEQYF; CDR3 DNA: TGTGCCATCAGTGAGTCCTCAGGGGGCCTTCTCTACGAGCAGTACTTC
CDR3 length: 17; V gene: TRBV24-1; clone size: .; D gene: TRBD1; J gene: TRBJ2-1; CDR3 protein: CATSDPSGGSGYNEQFF; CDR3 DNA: TGTGCCACCAGTGACCCCTCAGGGGGCTCCGGATACAATGAGCAGTTCTTC
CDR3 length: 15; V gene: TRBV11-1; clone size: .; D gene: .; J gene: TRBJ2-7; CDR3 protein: CASSPQLSQNYEQYF; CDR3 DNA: TGTGCCAGCTCACCTCAGCTCAGCCAAAACTACGAGCAGTACTTC
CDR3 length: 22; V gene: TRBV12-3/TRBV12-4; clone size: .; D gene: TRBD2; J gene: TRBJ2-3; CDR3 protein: CASSLSSFSRGAAVSSTDTQYF; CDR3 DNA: TGTGCCAGCAGTTTAAGTTCTTTCTCGCGGGGGGCGGCGGTCTCGAGCACAGATACGCAGTATTTT
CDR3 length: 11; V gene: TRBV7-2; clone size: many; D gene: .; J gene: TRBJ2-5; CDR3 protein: CASSLAGTQYF; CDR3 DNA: TGTGCCAGCAGTCTAGCCGGGACCCAGTACTTC
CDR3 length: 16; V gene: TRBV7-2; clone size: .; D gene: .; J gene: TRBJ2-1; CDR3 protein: CASSLAIWGGLGEQFF; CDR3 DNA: TGTGCCAGCAGCTTAGCGATTTGGGGAGGTCTAGGTGAGCAGTTCTTC
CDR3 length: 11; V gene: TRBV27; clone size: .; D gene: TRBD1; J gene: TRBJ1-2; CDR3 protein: CARPTAQGATF; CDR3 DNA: TGTGCCAGGCCGACGGCCCAGGGGGCCACCTTC